The 31 T cell receptor beta chains below all came from one sample that was sequenced in a study of blood T cell repertoires in COVID-19. The method was immunoSEQ multiplex PCR; TCRdb's version includes in-frame clones alone and lacks a portion of them. The sample shows under 250,000 clones, approximately 83% of them seen only once. The sample consisted of peripheral blood. The receptors were gathered from a human donor in a cohort sampled during active COVID-19.

The chain uses TRBV4-2 and TRBJ1-3; maybe TRBD1 (5 bases). Trimming shortened V by 0 bases and J by 0 bases, and 6 bases separated the two germline ends. The CDR3 totals 15 residues. Germline CDR1 reads LGHNA; CDR2 reads YNFKEQ. The CDR3 protein is CASSQEGGSGNTIYF. In DNA, the CDR3 is TGTGCCAGCAGCCAAGAGGGGGGCTCTGGAAACACCATATATTTT.

J is TRBJ1-5 and V is TRBV20-1; D unresolved. The V gene lost 3 bases and the J gene lost 5 bases, with 14 bases spanning the gap. This CDR3 is built from 14 residues. In germline, CDR1 is DFQATT, CDR2 SNEGSKA (reference sequence). This CDR3 is CSASGLTRDQPQHF. DNA of the CDR3: TGCAGTGCTAGTGGACTCACCCGGGATCAGCCCCAGCATTTT.

The V call is TRBV9, the J call TRBJ2-7, with TRBD1 as a possible D gene (5 bases). The CDR3 consists of 15 residues. Germline loops: CDR1 SGDLS, CDR2 YYNGEE. Trimming pared 0 bases from V and 7 bases from J, leaving 17 bases between. CDR3 DNA sequence: TGTGCCAGCAGCGTAGGTGGGCAGGGAAGAGATGAGCAGTACTTC. Protein: CASSVGGQGRDEQYF.

The genes are TRBV6-5 and TRBJ2-1, with a tentative D call TRBD1 (6 bases). Trimming took off 6 bases at V and 7 bases at J, with 10 bases between the two ends. CDR1 and CDR2 (germline): MNHEY, SVGAGI. This CDR3 contains 12 residues. CDR3 DNA: TGTGCCAGCAGACCAACAGGGAATGAGCAGTTCTTC. Residues: CASRPTGNEQFF.

This clone was found once. The rearrangement links TRBV18 to TRBJ2-3; unclear D gene. Looked up from germline, CDR1 is KGHSH and CDR2 is LQKENI. The V end was cut by 3 bases, the J end by 2 bases, with 3 bases between. CDR3 size: 12 residues. The CDR3 coding sequence is TGTGCCAGCTCACCGTACACAGATACGCAGTATTTT. It yields the protein CASSPYTDTQYF.

The chain carries TRBV19 and TRBJ2-4, with D maybe TRBD1 (6 bases). V lost 5 bases and J lost 10, with 12 bases in between. CDR3 length equals 12 residues. CDR1 is LNHDA, CDR2 SQIVND, per germline (reference sequence). The CDR3: CASSPQGKIQYF. The CDR3 DNA reads TGTGCCAGTAGTCCACAGGGAAAAATTCAGTACTTC.

The DNA for the CDR3 is TGTGCCAGATATTACCTTGACAGGGGCCTAACGATGAACATTCAGTACTTC. This translates into CARYYLDRGLTMNIQYF. J is TRBJ2-4 and V is TRBV6-4, with 8 bases matching TRBD1. The length of the CDR3 is 17 residues. Germline loops: CDR1 MRHNA, CDR2 SNTAGT. The J segment lost 7 bases and the V segment lost 9 bases, leaving 20 bases of the junction unmatched.

The chain's CDR3 is CASTDRDEQYF. The CDR3 DNA is TGTGCCAGCACAGACAGGGACGAGCAGTACTTC. The V and J genes are TRBV2 and TRBJ2-7, with 7 bases matching TRBD1. Germline CDR1 and CDR2: SNHLY and FYNNEI. The ends lost 7 bases at V and 5 bases at J; junction bases unmatched: 2. The CDR3 totals 11 residues.

Concerning this clone: Mismatch with germline at one junction end may stem from a read error. V gene TRBV13 combines with J gene TRBJ2-3; 9 nucleotides match TRBD2. Germline lookup yields CDR1 PRHDT and CDR2 FYEKMQ (reference sequence). The CDR3 is 15 residues long. This chain's CDR3 is CASSSLAGSTDTQYF. CDR3 DNA sequence: TGTGCCAGCAGTTCCCTAGCGGGAAGCACGGATACGCAGTATTTT. The full variable domain, completed using reference TRBV13 and TRBJ2-3, is AAGVIQSPRHLIKEKRETATLKCYPIPRHDTVYWYQQGPGQDPQFLISFYEKMQSDKGSIPDRFSAQQFSDYHSELNMSSLELGDSALYFCASSSLAGSTDTQYFGPGTRLTVL.

This chain links TRBV29-1 with TRBJ1-2, with D possibly matching TRBD1 (6 bases). The CDR3 runs 14 residues. The V end lost 5 bases, the J end lost 0 bases, and 13 bases lay between the germline ends. Germline V gene sequence: CDR1 SQVTM, CDR2 ANQGSEA. CDR3 amino acids: CSVSDSRTNYGYTF. DNA for the CDR3: TGCAGCGTTTCGGACAGCCGCACTAACTATGGCTACACCTTC.

This rearrangement joins TRBV7-9 to TRBJ2-6, with TRBD2 matching 8 bases. The V segment lost 1 base and the J segment 15 bases; nucleotides outside the gene matches: 2. The germline V gene encodes CDR1 SEHNR and CDR2 FQNEAQ (reference sequence). CDR3 size: 12 residues. The CDR3 DNA reads TGTGCCAGCAGCTTAGGAGGGACTAGCCTGACTTTC. The encoded protein is CASSLGGTSLTF.

The V and J genes are TRBV5-1 and TRBJ2-3; 10 bases are shared with TRBD2. This CDR3 is 15 amino acids long. CDR1 SGHRS and CDR2 YFSETQ come from the germline V gene. The V gene end was trimmed by 2 bases and the J gene end by 5 bases; junction bases not matched to a gene: 5. In DNA, the CDR3 is TGCGCCAGCAGCTTTGGGACTAGCGCCAGAGATACGCAGTATTTT. Translation: CASSFGTSARDTQYF.

This chain connects TRBV18 to TRBJ1-2, with 9 bases matching TRBD1. CDR1 and CDR2 from the germline V gene are KGHSH and LQKENI. After removal of 6 bases from V and 0 bases from J, the junction contained 5 bases not matched to a gene. The CDR3 is 15 residues long. CDR3 sequence reads: CASSPGQGTNYGYTF. The DNA for the CDR3 is TGTGCCAGCTCCCCGGGACAGGGAACTAACTATGGCTACACCTTC.

The chain carries TRBV19 and TRBJ1-3; the D is unclear. V lost 1 base and J 2 bases, leaving 6 bases between the germline ends. CDR1 LNHDA and CDR2 SQIVND come from the germline V gene (reference sequence). The CDR3 runs to 14 residues. The CDR3 sequence: CASSIGRTGNTIYF. The CDR3 DNA follows: TGTGCCAGTAGTATAGGGCGGACTGGAAACACCATATATTTT. The full variable domain, rest sourced from reference TRBV19 and TRBJ1-3, is DGGITQSPKYLFRKEGQNVTLSCEQNLNHDAMYWYRQDPGQGLRLIYYSQIVNDFQKGDIAEGYSVSREKKESFPLTVTSAQKNPTAFYLCASSIGRTGNTIYFGEGSWLTVV.

This rearrangement joins TRBV4-1 to TRBJ1-2, with D possibly matching TRBD1 (6 bases). Trimming left V 1 base short and J 2 bases short, with 11 bases between. There are 15 residues in the CDR3. In germline, CDR1 is MGHRA, CDR2 YSYEKL. The CDR3 region has the DNA TGCGCCAGCAGCCAAGCAGGGGATACCAACTATGGCTACACCTTC. Translation: CASSQAGDTNYGYTF.

Only one count was recorded for this clone. V and J are TRBV7-2 and TRBJ1-6; a weak D match, TRBD1 (6 bases). This CDR3 region has 15 residues. CDR1 is SGHTA and CDR2 is FQGNSA in the germline V gene. Trimming left V 7 bases short and J 5 bases short, with 15 bases between. The CDR3 DNA is TGTGCCAGCAACCCTCAGGGGACGAATAATTCACCCCTCCACTTT. It is translated as CASNPQGTNNSPLHF.

This sequence joins TRBV7-9 and TRBJ2-3; 14 bases fit TRBD2. After removal of 3 bases from V and 9 bases from J, the junction contained 8 bases not matched to a gene. The CDR3 is 16 amino acids. The germline V gene has CDR1 SEHNR and CDR2 FQNEAQ (reference sequence). The CDR3 DNA is TGTGCCAGCAGCTTCTCCGGGACTAGCGGGAGTCTAACGCAGTATTTT. Translating gives CASSFSGTSGSLTQYF.

In this sample, this clone turned up once. The chain has TRBV7-9 and TRBJ1-1; D is uncertain. The germline V gene has CDR1 SEHNR and CDR2 FQNEAQ (reference sequence). The CDR3 extends over 14 amino acids. Trimming removed 1 base at V and 2 bases at J, with 8 bases between. The CDR3 here is CASSLGAINTEAFF. The CDR3 nucleotides read TGTGCCAGCAGCTTAGGGGCCATTAACACTGAAGCTTTCTTT.

The chain employs TRBV7-2 and TRBJ2-4; D might be TRBD1 (5 bases). The ends were cut back, 0 bases at V and 7 bases at J, with 13 bases in the middle. Germline lookup yields CDR1 SGHTA and CDR2 FQGNSA. The CDR3 spans 15 residues. CDR3 in DNA: TGTGCCAGCAGCTTAGCGGGTCAGGGTTTGAACATTCAGTACTTC. It specifies CASSLAGQGLNIQYF.

The V and J genes are TRBV6-5 and TRBJ1-3; perhaps TRBD1 as D (5 bases). The V end was cut by 5 bases, the J end by 0 bases, with 11 bases between. From germline, CDR1 is MNHEY and CDR2 SVGAGI. The CDR3 totals 15 residues. CDR3 DNA: TGTGCCAGCAGTATTGACAGTTACTCTGGAAACACCATATATTTT. This gives the protein CASSIDSYSGNTIYF.

V gene TRBV10-2 combines with J gene TRBJ2-2; TRBD1 matches 9 bases. The CDR3 length is 14 residues. From germline, CDR1 is WSHSY and CDR2 SAAADI. Losses at the gene ends were 7 bases for V and 6 bases for J; bases not matched to a gene: 6. CDR3: CASNDRTGAGELFF. In DNA form, the CDR3 reads TGCGCCAGCAACGATCGGACAGGGGCCGGGGAGCTGTTTTTT.

The genes are TRBV7-9 and TRBJ1-6, with TRBD1 as a possible D gene (5 bases). The V end lost 0 bases, the J end lost 7 bases, and 16 bases lay between the germline ends. The CDR3 sequence is 17 residues long. In germline, CDR1 is SEHNR, CDR2 FQNEAQ (reference sequence). The DNA for the CDR3 is TGTGCCAGCAGCTTAGCGGCAGGGCCTACTTCAAATTCACCCCTCCACTTT. Amino acids: CASSLAAGPTSNSPLHF.

The chain links TRBV11-3 to TRBJ2-7; D remains ambiguous. The CDR3 sequence is 14 residues long. V shed 0 bases and J shed 3 bases, with 9 bases lying between them. Germline assignment: CDR1 SGHNT and CDR2 YENEEA. Here the CDR3 DNA reads TGTGCCAGCAGCTTAGACGGTCAAGACTACGAGCAGTACTTC. It encodes CASSLDGQDYEQYF.

This clone appeared a few times. The chain carries TRBV5-6 and TRBJ2-5; TRBD2 might be the D (5 bases). Germline values: CDR1 SGHDT, CDR2 YYEEEE. V was trimmed by 3 bases and J by 4 bases, leaving 19 bases between them. The CDR3 totals 16 residues. The CDR3 here is CASSSAKLALGETQYF. For the CDR3, the DNA is TGTGCCAGCAGCTCCGCCAAGCTAGCCCTGGGAGAGACCCAGTACTTC.

A few counts support this clone. The rearrangement links TRBV5-8 to TRBJ1-6; 10 bases are a match to TRBD1. CDR3 size: 15 residues. Trimming cost V 4 bases and J 7 bases; bases outside gene matches: 5. The germline gives CDR1 SGHTS, CDR2 YDEGEE. The CDR3 nucleotides read TGTGCCAGCAGCGAGACAGGGGGCTTCAATTCACCCCTCCACTTT. Residues: CASSETGGFNSPLHF.

The chain carries TRBV11-2 and TRBJ2-1; 13 nucleotides match TRBD2. CDR1 and CDR2 from the germline V gene are SGHAT and FQNNGV. V shed 6 bases, J shed 2 bases, and the junction held 4 bases outside the gene matches. The CDR3 length is 16 residues. CDR3 sequence (DNA): TGTGCCAGCAGGCCGACTAGCGGGAGGACCTACAATGAGCAGTTCTTC. The encoded protein is CASRPTSGRTYNEQFF.

The chain carries TRBV30 and TRBJ1-2; D is ambiguous. The CDR3 contains 13 residues. V was cut by 0 bases and J by 3 bases, with 8 bases left in between. The germline gives CDR1 GTSNPN, CDR2 SVGIG (reference sequence). The CDR3 spells CAWSVQQDYGYTF. CDR3 nucleotides: TGTGCCTGGAGTGTACAGCAGGACTATGGCTACACCTTC.

The rearrangement links TRBV6-4 to TRBJ2-5; 9 bases match TRBD2. Germline assignment: CDR1 MRHNA and CDR2 SNTAGT. Trimming removed 3 bases from V and 5 bases from J; junction bases left unmatched: 13. This CDR3 spans 17 amino acids. The CDR3 sequence: CASSEGLAGLGGETQYF. The CDR3 region has the DNA TGTGCCAGCAGTGAAGGGCTAGCGGGATTGGGTGGTGAGACCCAGTACTTC.

This chain connects TRBV6-2 or TRBV6-3 to TRBJ2-5; TRBD2 might be the D (5 bases). V lost 6 bases and J 10 bases, leaving 15 bases between the germline ends. The CDR3 has 12 residues. The V gene's germline CDR1 is MNHEY and CDR2 SVGEGT. In DNA form, the CDR3 reads TGTGCCAGCAGCAGGACCCCCCGGGACCAGTACTTC. Its protein product is CASSRTPRDQYF.

This chain uses TRBV5-1 with TRBJ2-1; TRBD2 aligns across 7 bases. The CDR3 covers 17 residues. J gave up 5 bases and V 3 bases, and 14 bases lay outside the gene matches. The germline gives CDR1 SGHRS, CDR2 YFSETQ. The CDR3 sequence: CASSYGLVLFKDNEQFF. CDR3 DNA: TGCGCCAGCAGCTACGGACTAGTTTTATTTAAGGACAATGAGCAGTTCTTC.

This clone was seen more than once but under ten times. The chain is built from TRBV5-1 and TRBJ1-5; 7 bases are a match to TRBD1. Per germline, CDR1 SGHRS and CDR2 YFSETQ. The CDR3 is 15 residues long. J was trimmed by 6 bases and V by 0 bases; bases with no gene match: 6. The CDR3 loop is CASSLGGGEGQPQHF. CDR3 DNA sequence: TGCGCCAGCAGCTTGGGAGGGGGCGAGGGTCAGCCCCAGCATTTT.